This T cell receptor (beta chain) originates from a study of CD4 T cells in relation to SARS-CoV-2 and coronaviruses. Libraries were prepared by immunoSEQ multiplex PCR; TCRdb keeps only in-frame clonotypes and omits some of them. Counted here are tens of thousands of clones, roughly 80% occurring once; the ten biggest clones make up more than 1.4%. To note about this clone: Its target is unknown.

Naive or memory CD4+ cells were cultured 1:1 with T cell-depleted PBMCs plus CEF. This TCR was recovered from an adult with COVID-19. Sequenced: naive CD4+ T cells from PBMCs, cultured in vitro. Subset of the sample: naive CD4+ T cells isolated by negative enrichment.

CDR3 nucleotide sequence: TGTGCCAGCAGCCAAGTCGGGGGCGCGGGTACCGGGGAGCTGTTTTTT. The encoded protein is CASSQVGGAGTGELFF. The rearrangement links TRBV3-1 (or the pseudogene TRBV3-2) to TRBJ2-2; D could derive from TRBD1 or TRBD2 (6 bases each). This CDR3 region has 16 residues. V gave up 1 base and J gave up 5 bases, with 14 bases separating them. The germline CDR1 and CDR2 sequences are LGHDT and YNNKEL (reference sequence).